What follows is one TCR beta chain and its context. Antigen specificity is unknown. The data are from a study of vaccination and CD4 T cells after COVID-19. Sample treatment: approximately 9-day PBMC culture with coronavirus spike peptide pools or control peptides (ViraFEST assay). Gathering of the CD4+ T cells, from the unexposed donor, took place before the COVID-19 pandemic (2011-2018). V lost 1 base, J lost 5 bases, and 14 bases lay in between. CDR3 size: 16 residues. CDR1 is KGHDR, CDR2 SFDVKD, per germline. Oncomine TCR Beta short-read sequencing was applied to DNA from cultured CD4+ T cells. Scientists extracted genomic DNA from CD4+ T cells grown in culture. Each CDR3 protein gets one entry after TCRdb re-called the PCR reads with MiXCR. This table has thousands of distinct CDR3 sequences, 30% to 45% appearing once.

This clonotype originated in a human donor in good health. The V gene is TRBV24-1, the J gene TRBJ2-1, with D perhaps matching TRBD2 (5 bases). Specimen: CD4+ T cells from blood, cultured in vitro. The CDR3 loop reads CATSDFSLARNNEQFF. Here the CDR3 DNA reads TGTGCCACCAGTGATTTCAGCCTAGCCAGGAACAATGAGCAGTTCTTC.